Below are 5 T cell receptor beta chains sequenced from a single sample in a study of shared clonotypes between healthy human individuals. Using immunoSEQ multiplex PCR, the repertoire was profiled, and TCRdb retains in-frame clones only, with some absent. The sample yields about 1.1 million clones, about 80% seen once. Sequenced: memory CD4+ T cells from PBMCs. The sample's subset: CD45RA-negative fraction. The receptors originated from a man aged 18 to 29 in good health. Some clones in this sample may be carry-over from other donors' samples.

The CDR3 spells CASSPGRAGTGELFF. CDR3 DNA sequence: TGTGCCAGCAGCCCAGGGCGAGCGGGAACTGGGGAGCTGTTTTTT. J is TRBJ2-2 and V is TRBV7-9; 7 bases line up with TRBD2. Trimming took 5 bases from V and 8 from J; bases not matched to a gene: 11. The germline V gene has CDR1 SEHNR and CDR2 FQNEAQ (reference sequence). The CDR3 contains 15 residues.

The chain links TRBV2 to TRBJ2-5; a weak D match, TRBD1 (6 bases). Germline CDR1 is SNHLY and CDR2 is FYNNEI. Trimming cost V 5 bases and J 4 bases, with 11 bases left between them. The CDR3 has 13 amino acids. The CDR3 sequence: CASSKQGPETQYF. The CDR3 region has the DNA TGTGCCAGCAGTAAACAGGGCCCAGAGACCCAGTACTTC.

This clone was counted ten times or more. As DNA, the CDR3 is TGTGCCAGCAGTACTATAGATTCACTAGCGGGAGTAAGCGACGAGCAGTACTTC. Its protein product is CASSTIDSLAGVSDEQYF. V gene TRBV28 combines with J gene TRBJ2-7; TRBD2 matches 11 bases. CDR1 and CDR2 (germline): MDHEN, SYDVKM. The V and J ends lost 5 bases and 5 bases, in that order; junction bases with no gene match: 17. The CDR3 is 18 residues long.

The V call is TRBV19, the J call TRBJ2-6; the D is unclear. Germline assignment: CDR1 LNHDA and CDR2 SQIVND (reference sequence). V was clipped by 7 bases and J by 0 bases, with 13 bases between them. The CDR3 consists of 16 residues. Here the CDR3 reads CASTGRRSSGANVLTF. The DNA for the CDR3 is TGTGCCAGTACCGGTCGGCGGAGCTCTGGGGCCAACGTCCTGACTTTC.

V is TRBV7-2 and J is TRBJ1-1, with unresolved D. V was trimmed by 1 base and J by 3 bases, leaving 12 bases between them. This CDR3 contains 15 residues. The germline V gene encodes CDR1 SGHTA and CDR2 FQGNSA. The CDR3 is CASSLVGATYTEAFF. In DNA, the CDR3 is TGTGCCAGCAGCTTAGTGGGAGCTACTTACACTGAAGCTTTCTTT.